This T cell receptor (beta chain) was sequenced for a study of blood T cell repertoires in COVID-19. About the research overall: Acute and convalescent COVID-19 specimens originated in the United States, Italy and Spain. In each case, the material was cDNA or gDNA derived from T cells, B-cell-depleted T cells, or PBMCs.

This clone was seen a few times. In the authors' methods: Quantification of nucleated cells was approximated via reference gene primer amplification. TCRdb's table, derived via immunoSEQ multiplex PCR, lists solely in-frame clones and lacks some. V and J calls plus clone size are reproduced from that table; the DNA served to infer D and trimming. The table shows about 180,000 clones, with around 89% occurring only once. The sequence was obtained from a man between 18 and 35 years old who had recovered from COVID-19. The material sequenced was peripheral blood.

The CDR3 loop reads CASSFGQGPRETQYF. For the CDR3, the DNA is TGTGCCAGCAGTTTTGGACAGGGTCCCCGAGAGACCCAGTACTTC. The genes are TRBV28 and TRBJ2-5, with 8 bases lining up with TRBD1. Germline V gene data show CDR1 as MDHEN and CDR2 as SYDVKM. The CDR3 extends over 15 amino acids. V was pared by 3 bases and J by 4 bases, with 7 bases of the junction left unmatched.